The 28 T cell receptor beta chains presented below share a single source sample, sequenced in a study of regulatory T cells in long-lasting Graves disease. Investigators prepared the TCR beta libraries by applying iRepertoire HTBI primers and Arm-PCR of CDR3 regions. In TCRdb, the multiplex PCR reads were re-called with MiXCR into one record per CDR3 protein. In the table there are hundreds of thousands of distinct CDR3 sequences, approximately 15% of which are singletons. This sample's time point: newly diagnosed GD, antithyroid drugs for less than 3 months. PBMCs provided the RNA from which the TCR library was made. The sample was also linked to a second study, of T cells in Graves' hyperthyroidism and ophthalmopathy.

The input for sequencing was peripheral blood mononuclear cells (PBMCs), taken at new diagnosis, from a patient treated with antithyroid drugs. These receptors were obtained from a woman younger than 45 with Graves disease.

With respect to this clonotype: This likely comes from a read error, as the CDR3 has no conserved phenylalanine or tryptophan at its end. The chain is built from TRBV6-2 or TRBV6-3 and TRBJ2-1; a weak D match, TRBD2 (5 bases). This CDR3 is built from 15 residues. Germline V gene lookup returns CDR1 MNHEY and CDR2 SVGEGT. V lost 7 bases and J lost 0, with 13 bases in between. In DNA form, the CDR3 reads TGTGCCAGCATGACGGGGATGAGCTCCTACAATGAGCAGTTCTCC. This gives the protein CASMTGMSSYNEQFS.

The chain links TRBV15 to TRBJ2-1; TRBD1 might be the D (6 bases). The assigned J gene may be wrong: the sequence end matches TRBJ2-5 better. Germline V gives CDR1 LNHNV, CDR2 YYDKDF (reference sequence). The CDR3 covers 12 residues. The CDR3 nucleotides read TGTGCCACCAGCACAGGGGTAGAGACCCAGTACTTC. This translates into CATSTGVETQYF.

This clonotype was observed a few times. The CDR3 here is CASTTPPGTGELFF. Written as DNA, the CDR3 is TGTGCCAGCACCACGCCGCCGGGCACCGGGGAGCTGTTTTTT. The chain recombines TRBV27 with TRBJ2-2; D is undetermined. The CDR3 is made up of 14 amino acids. The V end was cut by 7 bases, the J end by 4 bases, with 13 bases between. In germline, CDR1 is MNHEY, CDR2 SMNVEV (reference sequence).

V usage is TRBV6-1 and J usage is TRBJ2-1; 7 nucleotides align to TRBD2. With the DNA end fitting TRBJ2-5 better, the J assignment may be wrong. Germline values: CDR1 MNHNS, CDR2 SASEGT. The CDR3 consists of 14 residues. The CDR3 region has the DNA TGTGCCAGCTCGGGACTAAGGAAGGGGGAGACCCAGTACTTC. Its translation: CASSGLRKGETQYF.

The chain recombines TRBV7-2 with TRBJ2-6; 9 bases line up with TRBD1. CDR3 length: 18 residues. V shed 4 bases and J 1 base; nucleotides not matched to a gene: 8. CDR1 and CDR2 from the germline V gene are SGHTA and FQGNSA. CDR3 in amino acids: CASSSYTGGRSGANVLTF. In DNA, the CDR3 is TGTGCCAGCAGCTCATACACAGGGGGCCGGTCTGGGGCCAACGTCCTGACTTTC.

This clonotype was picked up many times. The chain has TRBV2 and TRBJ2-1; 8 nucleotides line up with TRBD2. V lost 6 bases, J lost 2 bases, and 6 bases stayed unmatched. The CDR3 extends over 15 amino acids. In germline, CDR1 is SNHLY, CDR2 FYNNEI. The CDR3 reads CASRRGEAAYNEQFF. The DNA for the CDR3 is TGTGCCAGCAGGCGGGGGGAGGCTGCCTACAATGAGCAGTTCTTC.

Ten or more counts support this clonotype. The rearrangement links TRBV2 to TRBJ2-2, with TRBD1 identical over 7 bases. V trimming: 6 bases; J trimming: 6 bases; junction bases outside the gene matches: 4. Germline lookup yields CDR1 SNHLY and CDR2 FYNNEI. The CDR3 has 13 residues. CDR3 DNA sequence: TGTGCCAGCAGAGGACAGGTCCCCGGGGAGCTGTTTTTT. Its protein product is CASRGQVPGELFF.

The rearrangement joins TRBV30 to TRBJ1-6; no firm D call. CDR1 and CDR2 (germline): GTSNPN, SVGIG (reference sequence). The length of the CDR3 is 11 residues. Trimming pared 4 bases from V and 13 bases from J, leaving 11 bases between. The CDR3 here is CAWNLGNPLHF. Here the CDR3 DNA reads TGTGCCTGGAATCTGGGGAACCCCCTCCACTTT.

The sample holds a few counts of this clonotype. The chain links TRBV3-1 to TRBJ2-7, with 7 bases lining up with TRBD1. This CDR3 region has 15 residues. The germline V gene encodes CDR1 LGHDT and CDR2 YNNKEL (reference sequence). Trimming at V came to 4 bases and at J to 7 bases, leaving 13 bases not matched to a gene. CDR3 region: CASSPQRQGSGEQYF. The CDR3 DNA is TGTGCCAGCAGCCCACAGAGACAGGGTTCAGGTGAGCAGTACTTC.

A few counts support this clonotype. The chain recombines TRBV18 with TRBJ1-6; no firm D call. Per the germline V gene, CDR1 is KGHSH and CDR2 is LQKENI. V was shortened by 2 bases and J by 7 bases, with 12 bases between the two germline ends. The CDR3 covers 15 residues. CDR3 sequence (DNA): TGTGCCAGCTCACCAACAAGGACGGACAATTCACCCCTCCACTTT. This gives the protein CASSPTRTDNSPLHF.

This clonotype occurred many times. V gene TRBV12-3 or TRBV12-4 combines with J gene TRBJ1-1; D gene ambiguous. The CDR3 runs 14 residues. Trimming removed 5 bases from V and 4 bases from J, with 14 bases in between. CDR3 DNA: TGTGCCAGCAGTCCCCCAGGTCTTGGCACTGAAGCTTTCTTT. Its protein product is CASSPPGLGTEAFF.

The DNA for the CDR3 is TGTGCCAGCAGTTTTTGGGGGGCGGTTCAGCCCCAGCATTTT. It translates to CASSFWGAVQPQHF. The chain recombines TRBV28 with TRBJ1-5, with D possibly being TRBD1 (6 bases). The V gene lost 3 bases and the J gene lost 6 bases, with 12 bases spanning the gap. The CDR3 sequence is 14 residues long. CDR1 and CDR2 from the germline V gene are MDHEN and SYDVKM.

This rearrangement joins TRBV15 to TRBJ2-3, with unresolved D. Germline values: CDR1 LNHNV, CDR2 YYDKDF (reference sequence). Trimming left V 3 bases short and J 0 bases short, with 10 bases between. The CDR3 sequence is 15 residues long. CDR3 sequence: CATSSGTVSTDTQYF. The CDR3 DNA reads TGTGCCACCAGCAGTGGTACAGTTAGCACAGATACGCAGTATTTT.

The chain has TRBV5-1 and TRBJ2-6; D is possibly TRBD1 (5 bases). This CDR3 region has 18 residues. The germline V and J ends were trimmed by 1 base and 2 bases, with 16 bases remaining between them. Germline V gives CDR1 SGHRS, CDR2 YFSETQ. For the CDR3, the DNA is TGCGCCAGCAGCTTGCAAGGGCAGGGATACACTGGGGCCAACGTCCTGACTTTC. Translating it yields CASSLQGQGYTGANVLTF.

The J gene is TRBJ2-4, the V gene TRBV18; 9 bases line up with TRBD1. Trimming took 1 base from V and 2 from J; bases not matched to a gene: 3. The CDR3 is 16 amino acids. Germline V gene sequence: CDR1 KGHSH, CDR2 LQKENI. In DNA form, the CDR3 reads TGTGCCAGCTCACCACAGACAGGGGGGTCCAAAAACATTCAGTACTTC. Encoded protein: CASSPQTGGSKNIQYF.

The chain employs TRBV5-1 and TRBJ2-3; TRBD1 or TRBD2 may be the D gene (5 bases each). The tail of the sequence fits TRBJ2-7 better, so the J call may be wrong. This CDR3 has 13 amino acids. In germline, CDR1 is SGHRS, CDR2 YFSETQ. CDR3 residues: CASTRGNSYEQYF. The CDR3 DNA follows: TGCGCCAGTACCCGGGGCAACTCCTACGAGCAGTACTTC.

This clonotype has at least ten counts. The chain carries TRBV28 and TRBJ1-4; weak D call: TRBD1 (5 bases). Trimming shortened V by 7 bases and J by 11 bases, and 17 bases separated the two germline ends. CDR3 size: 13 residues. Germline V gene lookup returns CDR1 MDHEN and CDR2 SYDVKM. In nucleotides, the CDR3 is TGTGCCAGCACCAGGGTTTTTCCAGAGAAACTGTTTTTT. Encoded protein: CASTRVFPEKLFF.

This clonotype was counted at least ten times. CDR3 DNA sequence: TGTGCCAGCAGCACCTCTCCAGGGGGAGGCTACACCTTC. It translates to CASSTSPGGGYTF. This chain uses TRBV7-2 with TRBJ1-2; the match to TRBD1 covers 7 bases. The ends lost 5 bases at V and 8 bases at J; junction bases unmatched: 8. Germline V gene data show CDR1 as SGHTA and CDR2 as FQGNSA. This CDR3 is built from 13 residues.

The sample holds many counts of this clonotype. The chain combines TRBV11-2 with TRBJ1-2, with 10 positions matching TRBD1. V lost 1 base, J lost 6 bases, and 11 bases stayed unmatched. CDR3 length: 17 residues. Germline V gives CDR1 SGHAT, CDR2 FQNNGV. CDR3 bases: TGTGCCAGCAGCTTAGTGGGACAGGGGCGCGGCGGTGATGGCTACACCTTC. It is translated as CASSLVGQGRGGDGYTF.

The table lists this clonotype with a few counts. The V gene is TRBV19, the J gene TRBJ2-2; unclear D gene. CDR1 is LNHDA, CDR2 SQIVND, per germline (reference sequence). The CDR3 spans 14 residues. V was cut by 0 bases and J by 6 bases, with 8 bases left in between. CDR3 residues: CASSIDHRSGELFF. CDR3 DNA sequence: TGTGCCAGTAGTATAGATCACCGCTCCGGGGAGCTGTTTTTT.

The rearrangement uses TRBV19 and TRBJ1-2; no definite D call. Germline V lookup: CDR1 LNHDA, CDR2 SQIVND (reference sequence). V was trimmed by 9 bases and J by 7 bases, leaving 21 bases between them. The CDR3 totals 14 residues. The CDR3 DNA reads TGTGCCAGCCTACGGGCTCCGGGAGGGAGTGGCTACACCTTC. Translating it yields CASLRAPGGSGYTF.

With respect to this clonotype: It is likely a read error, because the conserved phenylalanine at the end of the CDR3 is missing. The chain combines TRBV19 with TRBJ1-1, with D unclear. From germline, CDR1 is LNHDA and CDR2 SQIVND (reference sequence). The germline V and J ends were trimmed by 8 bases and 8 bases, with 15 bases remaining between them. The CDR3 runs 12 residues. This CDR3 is CASGKREAEAFL. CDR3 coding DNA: TGTGCCAGTGGTAAGAGGGAGGCAGAAGCTTTCCTT.

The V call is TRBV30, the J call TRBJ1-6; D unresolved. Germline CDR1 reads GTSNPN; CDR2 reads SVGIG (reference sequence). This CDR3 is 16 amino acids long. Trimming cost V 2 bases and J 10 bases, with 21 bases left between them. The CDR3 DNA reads TGTGCCTGGAGTCCCCAGAATTGGCTGTCCTGGTCACCCCTCCACTTT. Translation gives CAWSPQNWLSWSPLHF.

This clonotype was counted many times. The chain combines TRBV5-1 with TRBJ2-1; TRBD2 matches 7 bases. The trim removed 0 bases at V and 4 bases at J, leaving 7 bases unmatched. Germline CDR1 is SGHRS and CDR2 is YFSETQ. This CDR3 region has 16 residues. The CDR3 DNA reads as TGCGCCAGCAGCTTGGACCCGACTAGCCCATACAATGAGCAGTTCTTC. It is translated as CASSLDPTSPYNEQFF.

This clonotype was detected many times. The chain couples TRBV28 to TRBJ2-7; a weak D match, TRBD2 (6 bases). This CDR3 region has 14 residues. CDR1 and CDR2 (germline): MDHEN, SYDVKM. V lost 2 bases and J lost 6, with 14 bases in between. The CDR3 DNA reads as TGTGCCAGCAGTTTAGGCGGTGCGGGAACCGAGCAGTACTTC. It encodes CASSLGGAGTEQYF.

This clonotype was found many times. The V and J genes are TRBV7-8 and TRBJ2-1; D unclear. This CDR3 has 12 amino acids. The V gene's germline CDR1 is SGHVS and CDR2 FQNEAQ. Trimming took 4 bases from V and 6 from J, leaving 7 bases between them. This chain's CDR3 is CASSSNANEQFF. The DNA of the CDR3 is TGTGCCAGCAGCTCAAATGCCAATGAGCAGTTCTTC.

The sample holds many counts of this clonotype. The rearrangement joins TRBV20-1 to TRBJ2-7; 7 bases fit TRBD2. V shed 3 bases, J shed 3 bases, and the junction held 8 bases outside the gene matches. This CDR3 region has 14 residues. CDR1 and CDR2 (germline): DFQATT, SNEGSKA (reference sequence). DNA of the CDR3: TGCAGTGCTAGTTATGGACTAGATAACTACGAGCAGTACTTC. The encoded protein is CSASYGLDNYEQYF.

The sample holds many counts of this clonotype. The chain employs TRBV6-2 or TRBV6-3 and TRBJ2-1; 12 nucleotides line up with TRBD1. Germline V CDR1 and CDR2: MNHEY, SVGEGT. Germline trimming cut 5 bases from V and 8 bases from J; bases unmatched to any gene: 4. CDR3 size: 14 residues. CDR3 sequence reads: CASSLGTGGDEQFF. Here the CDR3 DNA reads TGTGCCAGCAGTCTGGGGACAGGGGGCGATGAGCAGTTCTTC.